These T cell receptor beta chains were read from a single sample in a study of a mutant IDH1 vaccine in newly diagnosed glioma. Their target antigens are unknown. The table came from immunoSEQ multiplex PCR; TCRdb's copy has only in-frame clones and leaves some out. There are 50,000 to 75,000 clones in the sample; over 70% occur only once, and about 6% lies in the top ten. Sequencing used PBMCs, obtained from a glioma patient whose treatment included an IDH1 peptide vaccine. All receptors come from a middle-aged man with glioma. Both conserved end residues are part of each CDR3. Each record gives: CDR3 length, clone size, J gene, V gene, D gene, CDR3 protein, CDR3 DNA. The D gene is left open where the match is weak. Size is stated for part of the rows, as once, few or many counts, or as a class when the clone is expanded.

>18|-|TRBJ1-2|TRBV19|-
CASTLLSLGETSYYGYTF
TGTGCCAGTACCTTATTAAGCCTGGGGGAAACGAGTTACTATGGCTACACCTTC
>15|-|TRBJ1-5|TRBV19|-
CASSPGRRSNQPQHF
TGTGCCAGTAGTCCCGGTAGGAGGAGCAATCAGCCCCAGCATTTT
>13|once|TRBJ2-1|TRBV5-1|-
CASLRENSNEQFF
TGCGCCAGCTTGCGGGAAAATAGCAATGAGCAGTTCTTC
>14|-|TRBJ1-2|TRBV25-1|TRBD1
CASSSTGKGGGYTF
TGTGCCAGCAGTTCGACAGGGAAGGGAGGCGGCTACACCTTC
>13|-|TRBJ1-2|TRBV4-1|-
CASSRSGNYGYTF
TGCGCCAGCAGCCGGTCGGGGAACTATGGCTACACCTTC
>15|once|TRBJ1-1|TRBV7-3|TRBD1
CASSPGGDRGSEAFF
TGTGCCAGCAGCCCCGGGGGGGACAGGGGGTCTGAAGCTTTCTTT
>13|-|TRBJ1-1|TRBV11-3|-
CASSLAGDTEAFF
TGTGCCAGCAGCTTAGCCGGCGACACTGAAGCTTTCTTT
>15|-|TRBJ2-7|TRBV7-2|-
CASSLSYGGTYEQYF
TGTGCCAGCAGCTTATCGTACGGAGGGACCTACGAGCAGTACTTC
>14|-|TRBJ2-7|TRBV7-2|-
CASNKHRESYEQYF
TGTGCCAGCAACAAACACAGAGAAAGCTACGAGCAGTACTTC
>16|-|TRBJ2-2|TRBV19|-
CASSIAAIANTGELFF
TGTGCCAGTAGTATCGCGGCTATTGCGAACACCGGGGAGCTGTTTTTT
>17|-|TRBJ1-5|TRBV19|-
CASSVDTAGYSNQPQHF
TGTGCCAGTAGTGTCGACACTGCGGGGTATAGCAATCAGCCCCAGCATTTT
>16|medium-sized|TRBJ1-5|TRBV18|-
CASSPQGPMNNQPQHF
TGTGCCAGCTCACCCCAGGGTCCGATGAACAATCAGCCCCAGCATTTT
>12|once|TRBJ1-2|TRBV30|-
CASWGEGYGYTF
TGTGCCTCGTGGGGGGAGGGATATGGCTACACCTTC
>14|-|TRBJ2-5|TRBV19|-
CASSSSRVVSSQYF
TGTGCCAGTAGTAGCAGCAGGGTCGTGTCATCCCAGTACTTC
>16|-|TRBJ1-5|TRBV7-8|TRBD1
CASSPRDRGNNQPQHF
TGTGCCAGCAGCCCACGGGACAGGGGAAACAATCAGCCCCAGCATTTT
>14|-|TRBJ1-4|TRBV2|-
CASSEDLTNEKLFF
TGTGCCAGCAGTGAAGACCTAACTAATGAAAAACTGTTTTTT
>17|-|TRBJ2-3|TRBV7-2|TRBD2
CASSPPGLAGAADTQYF
TGTGCCAGCAGCCCTCCAGGACTAGCGGGAGCAGCAGATACGCAGTATTTT